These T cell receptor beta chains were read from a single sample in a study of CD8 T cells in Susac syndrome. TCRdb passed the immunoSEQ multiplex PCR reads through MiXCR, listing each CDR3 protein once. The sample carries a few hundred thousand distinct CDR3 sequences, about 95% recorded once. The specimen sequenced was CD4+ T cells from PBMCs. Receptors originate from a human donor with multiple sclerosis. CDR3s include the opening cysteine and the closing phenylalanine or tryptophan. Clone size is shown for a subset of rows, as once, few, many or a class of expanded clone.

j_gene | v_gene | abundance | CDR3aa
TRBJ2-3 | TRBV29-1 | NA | CSVDGLAGVLNTDTQYF
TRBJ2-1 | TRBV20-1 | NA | CSAQRPSGKGEQFF
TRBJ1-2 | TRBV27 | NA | CASRPHGRSGYTF
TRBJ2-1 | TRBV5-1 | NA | CASSLRVGQPGNEQFF
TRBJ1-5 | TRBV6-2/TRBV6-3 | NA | CASSSDTQFNQPQHF
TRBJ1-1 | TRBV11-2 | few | CASSLEGNTEAFF
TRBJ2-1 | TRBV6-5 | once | CASTSLIHNEQFF
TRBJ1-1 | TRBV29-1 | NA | CSVVASITEAFF
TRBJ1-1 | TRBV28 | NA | CASSETTGKAFF
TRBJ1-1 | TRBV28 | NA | CASTRSLNTEAFF
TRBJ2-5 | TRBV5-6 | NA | CASSLFQGETQYF
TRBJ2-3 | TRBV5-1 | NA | CASRGSGSSTDTQYF
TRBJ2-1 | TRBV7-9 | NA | CASSLAGGVHEQFF
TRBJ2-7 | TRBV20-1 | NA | CSANLAGGSYEQYF
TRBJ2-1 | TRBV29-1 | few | CSFGGGGSYNEQFF
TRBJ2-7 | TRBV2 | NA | CASSPDRGLYEQYF
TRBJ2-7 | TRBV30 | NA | CAFRGPYEQYF
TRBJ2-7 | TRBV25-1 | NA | CASSEYLSRVDEQYF
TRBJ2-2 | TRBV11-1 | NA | CASSLSQNTGELFF
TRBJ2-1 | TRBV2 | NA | CASMRLHEQFF
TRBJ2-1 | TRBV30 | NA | CAWSVRGRRYNEQFF
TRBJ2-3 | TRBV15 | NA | CATSSPSSSDTQYF
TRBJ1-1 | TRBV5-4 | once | CASSLDPGTEAFF
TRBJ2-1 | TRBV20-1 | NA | CSAHDRVINEQFF
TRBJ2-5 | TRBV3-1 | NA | CASSQGDAGTQETQYF
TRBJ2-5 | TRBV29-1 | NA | CSGLAGGGETQYF
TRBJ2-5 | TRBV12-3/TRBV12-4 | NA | CASSSGLAGSETQYF
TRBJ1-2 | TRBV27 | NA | CASSQGGGGSYGYTF
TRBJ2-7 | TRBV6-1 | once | CASRAGIREQYF
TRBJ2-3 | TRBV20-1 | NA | CSAQEDTQYF
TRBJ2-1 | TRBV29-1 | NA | CSGRQGNEQFF
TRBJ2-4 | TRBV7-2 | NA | CASSYGGVGINIQYF
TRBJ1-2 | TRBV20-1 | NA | CSARDYRDASYGYTF
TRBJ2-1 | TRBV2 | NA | CASSESPLVLSSYNEQFF
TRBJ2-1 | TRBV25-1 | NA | CASSDFTRSYNEQFF
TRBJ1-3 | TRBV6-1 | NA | CASRPPTGLSGNTIYF
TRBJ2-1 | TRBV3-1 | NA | CASSLDSSGVSEQFF
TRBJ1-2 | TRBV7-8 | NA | CASSFGDNYGYTF
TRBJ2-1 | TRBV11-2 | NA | CASSLDGARPFF
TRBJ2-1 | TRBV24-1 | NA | CATSNGRESGNEQFF
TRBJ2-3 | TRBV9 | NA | CASSVEDTQYF
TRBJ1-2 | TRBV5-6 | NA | CASSGSGTGGINYGYTF
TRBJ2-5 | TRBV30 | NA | CAWNTGSETQYF
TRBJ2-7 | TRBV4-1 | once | CAKPRTGNEQYF
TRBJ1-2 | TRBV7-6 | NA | CASSRGHTYGYTF
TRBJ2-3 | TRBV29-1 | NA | CSAWRGQGVNTQYF
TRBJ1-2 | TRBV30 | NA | CAWTGAAGGYTF
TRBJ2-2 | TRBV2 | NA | CASSEGGATGELFF